A selection of T cell receptor beta chains follows, all from one sample in a study of T cell therapy after organ transplantation. The protocol was immunoSEQ multiplex PCR, while the TCRdb copy is restricted to in-frame clones and leaves out a portion. This sample has about 18,000 clones; 85% to 90% occur once, and the top ten carry roughly 31%. Their cognate antigens are unknown. The sample consisted of CD8+ T cells from blood, taken after autologous CMV-specific T cell therapy. These receptors all stem from a human patient who had received a solid organ transplant and had CMV disease. Some of these T cells may belong to the graft donor. Both conserved end residues are part of each CDR3. Each record gives: D gene, CDR3 length, J gene, V gene, clone size, CDR3 protein, CDR3 DNA. The D gene is left open where the match is weak. Not all rows give a size; the values are once, few, many and, for expanded clones, a class.

- | 13 | TRBJ2-7 | TRBV29-1 | - | CSVEATASYEQYF | TGCAGCGTTGAGGCGACAGCGTCCTACGAGCAGTACTTC
- | 12 | TRBJ2-7 | TRBV14 | - | CASSPQGYEQYF | TGTGCCAGCAGCCCACAGGGCTACGAGCAGTACTTC
TRBD1 | 14 | TRBJ1-2 | TRBV5-6 | - | CASSLGGQGNGYTF | TGTGCCAGCAGCTTGGGGGGACAGGGAAATGGCTACACCTTC
- | 14 | TRBJ2-7 | TRBV13 | - | CASSEETGYDEQYF | TGTGCCAGCAGCGAGGAGACCGGATATGACGAGCAGTACTTC
TRBD2 | 15 | TRBJ2-7 | TRBV7-8 | - | CASSLVTGGPYEQYF | TGTGCCAGCAGCTTAGTGACGGGGGGGCCTTACGAGCAGTACTTC
- | 14 | TRBJ2-3 | TRBV7-2 | - | CASSFLTSTDTQYF | TGTGCCAGCAGCTTCCTTACTAGCACAGATACGCAGTATTTT
TRBD2 | 17 | TRBJ2-7 | TRBV19 | - | CASSIDPSAGGLYEQYF | TGTGCCAGTAGTATAGACCCCTCAGCGGGAGGTCTCTACGAGCAGTACTTC
- | 13 | TRBJ2-7 | TRBV5-4 | - | CASSYGASYEQYF | TGTGCCAGCAGCTACGGGGCGTCCTACGAGCAGTACTTC
TRBD1 | 17 | TRBJ2-7 | TRBV19 | - | CASSIDRAGGPSYEQYF | TGTGCCAGTAGTATAGATCGGGCAGGGGGTCCCTCCTACGAGCAGTACTTC
- | 13 | TRBJ2-3 | TRBV6-6 | once | CASSYQGFDTQYF | TGTGCCAGCAGTTACCAAGGCTTCGATACGCAGTATTTT
- | 14 | TRBJ2-1 | TRBV6-6 | few | CASSLTWGNNEQFF | TGTGCCAGCAGCCTAACCTGGGGGAACAATGAGCAGTTCTTC
- | 14 | TRBJ2-7 | TRBV2 | - | CASSYMAGSYEQYF | TGTGCCAGCAGCTATATGGCAGGCTCCTACGAGCAGTACTTC
TRBD1 | 14 | TRBJ2-7 | TRBV5-1 | - | CASSSVDRNYEQYF | TGCGCCAGCAGCTCGGTGGACAGGAACTACGAGCAGTACTTC
- | 16 | TRBJ2-1 | TRBV7-9 | - | CASIPWGQGLGDEQFF | TGTGCCAGCATCCCTTGGGGCCAGGGGCTGGGGGATGAGCAGTTCTTC
- | 17 | TRBJ1-5 | TRBV12-5 | few | CASGLVPRALSNQPQHF | TGTGCTAGTGGTTTGGTTCCCAGGGCCCTTAGCAATCAGCCCCAGCATTTT
- | 13 | TRBJ1-4 | TRBV4-1 | - | CASSRALNEKLFF | TGCGCCAGCAGTAGGGCCCTGAATGAAAAACTGTTTTTT
TRBD2 | 15 | TRBJ2-3 | TRBV6-1 | - | CASRGLAGNTDTQYF | TGTGCCAGCAGAGGACTAGCGGGGAACACAGATACGCAGTATTTT
- | 17 | TRBJ2-1 | TRBV25-1 | - | CASSESVGRDHYNEQFF | TGTGCCAGCAGTGAATCCGTCGGGCGGGACCACTACAATGAGCAGTTCTTC
- | 15 | TRBJ1-2 | TRBV15 | few | CATSRDLTGINGYTF | TGTGCCACCAGCAGAGATCTCACGGGAATCAATGGCTACACCTTC
- | 10 | TRBJ2-1 | TRBV25-1 | - | CASSYNEQFF | TGTGCCAGTTCCTACAATGAGCAGTTCTTC
- | 12 | TRBJ2-7 | TRBV5-6 | - | CASSLSSGEQYF | TGTGCCAGCAGCCTCTCCTCCGGGGAGCAGTACTTC
- | 13 | TRBJ2-7 | TRBV30 | - | CAWEPTGAYEQYF | TGTGCCTGGGAACCGACAGGCGCCTACGAGCAGTACTTC
- | 12 | TRBJ2-2 | TRBV6-5 | - | CASRTNTGELFF | TGTGCCAGCAGAACCAACACCGGGGAGCTGTTTTTT
- | 15 | TRBJ2-6 | TRBV5-1 | few | CASSRHREGRLVLTF | TGCGCCAGCAGCCGTCACAGGGAGGGGCGGCTGGTCCTGACTTTC
TRBD1 | 16 | TRBJ1-5 | TRBV19 | many | CASSALGQGGNQPQHF | TGTGCCAGTAGTGCCCTTGGACAGGGGGGCAATCAGCCCCAGCATTTT
- | 13 | TRBJ2-7 | TRBV10-1 | - | CATTPGPKYEQYF | TGCGCCACCACGCCGGGACCCAAGTACGAGCAGTACTTC
- | 11 | TRBJ1-2 | TRBV19 | - | CASSMGNGYTF | TGTGCCAGTAGTATGGGCAATGGCTACACCTTC
TRBD2 | 15 | TRBJ2-1 | TRBV6-1 | - | CASSEADGTSGRQFF | TGTGCCAGCAGTGAAGCAGATGGGACTAGCGGGAGGCAGTTCTTC
- | 13 | TRBJ1-5 | TRBV6-6 | once | CASSTGLNQPQHF | TGTGCCAGCAGCACAGGGTTGAATCAGCCCCAGCATTTT
TRBD2 | 18 | TRBJ2-1 | TRBV4-1 | - | CASSHVGTSGRRNNEQFF | TGCGCCAGCAGCCACGTAGGGACTAGCGGGAGGCGGAACAATGAGCAGTTCTTC
- | 14 | TRBJ2-5 | TRBV7-9 | - | CASSFLRTEETQYF | TGTGCCAGCAGCTTTCTTCGGACAGAAGAGACCCAGTACTTC
- | 16 | TRBJ1-5 | TRBV19 | - | CASSIEASHSNQPQHF | TGTGCCAGTAGTATAGAGGCCAGTCATAGCAATCAGCCCCAGCATTTT
TRBD2 | 16 | TRBJ2-7 | TRBV29-1 | - | CSVVGLAGAYSYEQYF | TGCAGCGTTGTTGGACTAGCGGGAGCCTACTCCTACGAGCAGTACTTC
TRBD2 | 16 | TRBJ2-1 | TRBV9 | - | CASSVVARLANNEQFF | TGTGCCAGCAGCGTAGTAGCCAGACTAGCGAACAATGAGCAGTTCTTC
- | 15 | TRBJ1-2 | TRBV4-1 | - | CASSQGRGINYGYTF | TGCGCCAGCAGCCAGGGACGGGGGATTAACTATGGCTACACCTTC
- | 15 | TRBJ2-7 | TRBV9 | - | CASSVGVSGNYEQYF | TGTGCCAGCAGCGTAGGGGTTAGCGGAAACTACGAGCAGTACTTC
- | 14 | TRBJ1-1 | TRBV6-5 | - | CASSLGSGNTEAFF | TGTGCCAGCAGTTTGGGGTCGGGGAACACTGAAGCTTTCTTT
- | 15 | TRBJ1-1 | TRBV7-9 | - | CASSFLQGSNTEAFF | TGTGCCAGCAGCTTCCTACAGGGATCCAACACTGAAGCTTTCTTT
- | 14 | TRBJ1-1 | TRBV25-1 | - | CASSLQGRDTEAFF | TGTGCCAGCAGTTTGCAGGGTCGAGACACTGAAGCTTTCTTT